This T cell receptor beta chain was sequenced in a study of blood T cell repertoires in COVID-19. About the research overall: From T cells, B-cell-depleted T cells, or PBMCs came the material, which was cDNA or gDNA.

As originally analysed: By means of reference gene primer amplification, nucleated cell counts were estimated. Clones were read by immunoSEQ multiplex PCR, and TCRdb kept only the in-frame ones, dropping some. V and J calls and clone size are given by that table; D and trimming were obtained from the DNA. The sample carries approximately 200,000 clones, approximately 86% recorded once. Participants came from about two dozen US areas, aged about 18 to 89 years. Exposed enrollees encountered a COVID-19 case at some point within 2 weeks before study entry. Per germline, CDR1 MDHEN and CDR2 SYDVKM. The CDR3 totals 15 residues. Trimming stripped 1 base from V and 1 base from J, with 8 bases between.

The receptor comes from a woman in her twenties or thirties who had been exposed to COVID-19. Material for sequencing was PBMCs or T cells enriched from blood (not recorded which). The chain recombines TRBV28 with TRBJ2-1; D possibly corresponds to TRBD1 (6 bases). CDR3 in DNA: TGTGCCAGCAGTTTATCTGGGACATCCTACAATGAGCAGTTCTTC. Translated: CASSLSGTSYNEQFF.